This T cell receptor (beta chain) emerged from a study of cytomegalovirus exposure and HLA in healthy donors. Germline trimming cut 0 bases from V and 2 bases from J; bases unmatched to any gene: 4. CDR1 is SGHTA, CDR2 FQGNSA, per germline. The CDR3 runs 15 residues. 13 Jbeta primers and 60 Vbeta primers were used for the PCR. Method: immunoSEQ multiplex PCR; TCRdb's copy keeps in-frame clones and lacks some. The sample shows 160,000 or so clones, approximately 82% of them seen only once. This clone was seen a few times. The receptor comes from a male donor in good health and CMV-seronegative. The chain uses TRBV7-2 and TRBJ2-7, with TRBD1 matching 7 bases. The sample taken for sequencing was PBMCs. The CDR3 sequence is CASSLATGSPYEQYF. CDR3 nucleotide sequence: TGTGCCAGCAGCTTAGCGACAGGGTCCCCCTACGAGCAGTACTTC.